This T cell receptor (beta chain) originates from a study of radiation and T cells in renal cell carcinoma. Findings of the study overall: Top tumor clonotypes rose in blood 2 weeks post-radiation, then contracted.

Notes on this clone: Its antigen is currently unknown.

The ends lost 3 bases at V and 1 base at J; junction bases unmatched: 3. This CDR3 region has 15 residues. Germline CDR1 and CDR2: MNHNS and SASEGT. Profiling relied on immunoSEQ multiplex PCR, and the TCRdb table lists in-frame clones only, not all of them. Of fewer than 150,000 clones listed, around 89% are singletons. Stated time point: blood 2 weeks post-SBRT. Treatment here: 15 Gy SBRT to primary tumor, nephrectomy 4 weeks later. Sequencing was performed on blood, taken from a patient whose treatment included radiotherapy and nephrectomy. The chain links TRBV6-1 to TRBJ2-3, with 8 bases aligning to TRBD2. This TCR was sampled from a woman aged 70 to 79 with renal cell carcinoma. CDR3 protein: CASSEERGRTDTQYF. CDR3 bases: TGTGCCAGCAGTGAGGAGCGGGGGCGCACAGATACGCAGTATTTT.